Shown below are 18 T cell receptor beta chains from a single sample sequenced in a study of PD-L1 blockade in urothelial cancer (dated by TCRdb to 2015 to 2018). The time point label here, explained by the study, means: pretreatment peripheral blood. The library was produced with the immunoSEQ multiplex PCR assay. In its TCRdb copy, this immuneACCESS table keeps in-frame sequences only and misses some clones. Where compared with another copy, unresolved V genes explain less than half of these, and the others have no known cause. The table for this sample lists about 39,000 clones; roughly nine tenths of them were counted only once. The ten largest clones capture over 9% of the sample. The sequencing here drew on PBMCs, taken around atezolizumab (anti-PD-L1) treatment. The origin of the receptors is an older woman with urothelial cancer.

This clone was detected only a few times. The V gene is TRBV20-1, the J gene TRBJ2-4; tentatively, D is TRBD2 (6 bases). Germline V gives CDR1 DFQATT, CDR2 SNEGSKA (reference sequence). The CDR3 is 11 amino acids. The CDR3 loop is CSQRVKNIQYF. In DNA, the CDR3 is TGCAGCCAGCGGGTCAAAAACATTCAGTACTTC.

The rearrangement joins TRBV4-2 to TRBJ1-2; D is unclear. The germline V and J ends were trimmed by 1 base and 0 bases, with 6 bases remaining between them. This CDR3 has 14 residues. The germline gives CDR1 LGHNA, CDR2 YNFKEQ. CDR3 in DNA: TGTGCCAGCAGCCAAGTACAGTCTAACTATGGCTACACCTTC. Its translation: CASSQVQSNYGYTF.

The rearrangement links TRBV19 to TRBJ2-5; 7 bases are shared with TRBD2. CDR3 length: 15 residues. Germline CDR1 is LNHDA and CDR2 is SQIVND (reference sequence). V was pared by 5 bases and J by 0 bases, with 6 bases of the junction left unmatched. The CDR3 coding sequence is TGTGCCAGTAGTCTGTTTAGCGGGTACCAAGAGACCCAGTACTTC. Translating it yields CASSLFSGYQETQYF.

The chain joins TRBV29-1 to TRBJ2-5; the D is unclear. The V end lost 4 bases, the J end lost 5 bases, and 14 bases lay between the germline ends. From germline, CDR1 is SQVTM and CDR2 ANQGSEA. The length of the CDR3 is 13 residues. The CDR3 bases are TGCAGCGTTGGATTTCAACTGGGCGAGACCCAGTACTTC. Its translation is CSVGFQLGETQYF.

This chain connects TRBV19 to TRBJ1-1; D is ambiguous. CDR3 size: 13 residues. The germline V and J ends were trimmed by 7 bases and 1 base, with 10 bases remaining between them. Germline CDR1 and CDR2: LNHDA and SQIVND (reference sequence). The DNA of the CDR3 is TGTGCCAGTAATAATCTAGGGAACACTGAAGCTTTCTTT. It yields the protein CASNNLGNTEAFF.

The J gene is TRBJ2-7, the V gene TRBV7-9; D is possibly TRBD1 (6 bases). The CDR3 loop spans 13 amino acids. Deletions cut 5 bases from V and 3 bases from J, with 11 bases between. Germline CDR1 SEHNR, CDR2 FQNEAQ (reference sequence). The CDR3 coding sequence is TGTGCCAGCAGCGTACAGGGAGTCTACGAGCAGTACTTC. It yields the protein CASSVQGVYEQYF.

The chain joins TRBV6-1 to TRBJ2-7, with 12 bases identical to TRBD2. V dropped 6 bases and J dropped 12; count of bases not matched to a gene: 9. This CDR3 contains 13 residues. From germline, CDR1 is MNHNS and CDR2 SASEGT. DNA of the CDR3: TGTGCCAGCAGCTTGACTAGCGGGAGTCTTCCGTACTTC. This sequence encodes CASSLTSGSLPYF.

CDR3 bases: TGTGCCAGCAGCGTACACGGGGGGGCAGCGGGGTACAATGAGCAGTTCTTC. Amino acid sequence: CASSVHGGAAGYNEQFF. This chain joins TRBV9 and TRBJ2-1, with 8 positions matching TRBD2. In germline, CDR1 is SGDLS, CDR2 YYNGEE. J gave up 4 bases and V 1 base, and 10 bases lay outside the gene matches. This CDR3 spans 17 amino acids.

This chain connects TRBV5-1 to TRBJ1-2; D might be TRBD1 (6 bases). Trimming removed 1 base at V and 9 bases at J, with 13 bases between. The CDR3 spans 13 residues. The V gene's germline CDR1 is SGHRS and CDR2 YFSETQ. The CDR3 is CASSLPLGASYTF. The DNA of the CDR3 is TGCGCCAGCAGCTTGCCCCTGGGGGCGAGCTACACCTTC.

The chain joins TRBV28 to TRBJ2-5; perhaps TRBD2 as D (5 bases). CDR1 is MDHEN, CDR2 SYDVKM, per germline. V lost 2 bases and J lost 1, with 17 bases in between. The CDR3 loop spans 17 amino acids. The CDR3 nucleotides are TGTGCCAGCAGTTTAAGGGCTAGCCCGCTCGTCCAAGAGACCCAGTACTTC. Its translation is CASSLRASPLVQETQYF.

The chain links TRBV7-2 to TRBJ1-1, with a possible D match to TRBD1 (5 bases). This CDR3 is 15 amino acids long. V was pared by 6 bases and J by 6 bases, with 20 bases between. Germline V gene sequence: CDR1 SGHTA, CDR2 FQGNSA. CDR3 coding DNA: TGTGCCAGCAGAACGAAGGGACTCCGGGAGGCTGAAGCTTTCTTT. Encoded protein: CASRTKGLREAEAFF.

This clone was seen a handful of times. The chain has TRBV2 and TRBJ1-2, with D possibly matching TRBD1 (5 bases). Looked up from germline, CDR1 is SNHLY and CDR2 is FYNNEI. CDR3 size: 14 residues. V lost 3 bases and J 7 bases, leaving 15 bases between the germline ends. The CDR3 DNA is TGTGCCAGCAGTGAGTTCCAGGGTACAAGTGGCTACACCTTC. It yields the protein CASSEFQGTSGYTF.

This clone was seen a few times. The sample carries other DNA sequences with the same CDR3. V gene TRBV7-2 combines with J gene TRBJ2-1, with TRBD2 matching over 10 bases. The CDR3 covers 16 residues. CDR1 is SGHTA, CDR2 FQGNSA, per germline. The ends lost 0 bases at V and 7 bases at J; junction bases unmatched: 6. The CDR3 region has the DNA TGTGCCAGCAGCTTAGCCAGCGGGAGGGCCGGGAATGAGCAGTTCTTC. Residues: CASSLASGRAGNEQFF.

In this sample, this clone turned up once. The rearrangement links TRBV6-5 to TRBJ1-2, with D perhaps TRBD1 (5 bases). V was pared by 6 bases and J by 3 bases, with 14 bases between. The germline gives CDR1 MNHEY, CDR2 SVGAGI. This CDR3 contains 14 residues. The CDR3 DNA reads as TGTGCCAGCAGACCTTCGGGCAGGGACTATGGCTACACCTTC. This gives the protein CASRPSGRDYGYTF.

This chain links TRBV5-6 with TRBJ2-3; 11 bases are a match to TRBD2. Germline CDR1 SGHDT, CDR2 YYEEEE. The CDR3 is 17 residues long. V was pared by 3 bases and J by 0 bases, with 6 bases of the junction left unmatched. The CDR3 nucleotides are TGTGCCAGCAGCTCGCCTGGGACTAGCGGAAGCACAGATACGCAGTATTTT. Protein product: CASSSPGTSGSTDTQYF.

The chain recombines TRBV5-1 with TRBJ2-7, with TRBD1 matching 10 bases. The J segment lost 0 bases and the V segment lost 3 bases, leaving 18 bases of the junction unmatched. CDR3 size: 20 residues. CDR1 is SGHRS, CDR2 YFSETQ, per germline. The CDR3 region is CASSSLSGTGVLGGSYEQYF. In DNA form, the CDR3 reads TGCGCCAGCAGCTCCTTATCGGGGACAGGGGTCCTTGGTGGCTCCTACGAGCAGTACTTC.

V is TRBV7-9 and J is TRBJ2-2, with a tentative D call TRBD1 (7 bases). CDR3 length: 14 residues. Per germline, CDR1 SEHNR and CDR2 FQNEAQ (reference sequence). The V end lost 2 bases, the J end lost 6 bases, and 10 bases lay between the germline ends. The CDR3 sequence: CASSLTRGAGELFF. The CDR3 DNA follows: TGTGCCAGCAGCTTAACCAGGGGGGCCGGGGAGCTGTTTTTT.

The V and J genes are TRBV21-1 and TRBJ2-1; the D call of TRBD1 is as the table states it, not checked on the DNA. TRBV21-1 is designated a pseudogene. The CDR3 runs to 17 residues. The CDR3 sequence: CASSPRQGAGSLDEQFF. In DNA form, the CDR3 reads TGTGCCAGCAGCCCCCGACAGGGGGCGGGGAGTCTCGATGAGCAGTTCTTC.